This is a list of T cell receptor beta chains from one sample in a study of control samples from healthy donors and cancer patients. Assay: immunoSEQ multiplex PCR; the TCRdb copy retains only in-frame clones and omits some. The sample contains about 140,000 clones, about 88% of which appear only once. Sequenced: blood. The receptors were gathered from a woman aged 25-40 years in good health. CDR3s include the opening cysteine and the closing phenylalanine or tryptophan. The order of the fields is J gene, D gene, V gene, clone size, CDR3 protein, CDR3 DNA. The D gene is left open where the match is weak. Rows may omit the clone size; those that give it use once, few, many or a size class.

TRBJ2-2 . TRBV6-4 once CASSDSKSSDTGELFF TGTGCCAGCAGTGACTCTAAGAGTAGTGACACCGGGGAGCTGTTTTTT
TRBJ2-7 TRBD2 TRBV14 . CASSQAGGSIYEQYF TGTGCCAGCAGCCAAGCGGGCGGGAGTATCTACGAGCAGTACTTC
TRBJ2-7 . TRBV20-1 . CSALLFPMQYF TGCAGTGCTCTTCTTTTCCCTATGCAGTACTTC
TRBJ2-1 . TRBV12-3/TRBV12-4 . CASSFPGSEQFF TGTGCCAGCAGTTTCCCCGGATCTGAGCAGTTCTTC
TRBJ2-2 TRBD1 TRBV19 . CASRTGPNTGELFF TGTGCCAGTAGGACAGGGCCGAACACCGGGGAGCTGTTTTTT
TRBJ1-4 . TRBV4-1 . CASSQTTEALNEKLFF TGCGCCAGCAGCCAGACCACAGAAGCCCTTAATGAAAAACTGTTTTTT
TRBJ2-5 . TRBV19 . CASTRPVPRQETQYF TGTGCCAGTACTCGCCCGGTCCCCCGCCAAGAGACCCAGTACTTC
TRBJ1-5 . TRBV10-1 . CASSDGPNQPQHF TGCGCCAGCAGTGATGGACCCAATCAGCCCCAGCATTTT
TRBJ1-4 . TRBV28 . CASSRTGTHNEKLFF TGTGCCAGCAGCCGAACCGGGACGCATAATGAAAAACTGTTTTTT
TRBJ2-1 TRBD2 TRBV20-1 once CSAADLAEQFF TGCAGTGCTGCCGACCTAGCGGAACAGTTCTTC
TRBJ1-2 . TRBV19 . CASTLGTQSAGYTF TGTGCCAGTACCCTAGGGACTCAGTCGGCCGGCTACACCTTC
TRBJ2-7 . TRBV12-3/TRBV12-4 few CASSPSISYEQYF TGTGCCAGCAGTCCAAGCATCTCCTACGAGCAGTACTTC
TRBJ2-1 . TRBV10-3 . CAISESPGLPTWGNEQFF TGTGCCATCAGTGAGTCTCCGGGACTCCCGACGTGGGGTAATGAGCAGTTCTTC
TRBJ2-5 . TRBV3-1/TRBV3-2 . CASSPEERREIPAWTQYF TGTGCCAGCAGCCCCGAGGAGCGGAGGGAGATCCCTGCGTGGACCCAGTACTTC
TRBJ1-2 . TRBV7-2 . CASSLPGRGGYGYTF TGTGCCAGCAGCCTCCCCGGAAGGGGGGGTTATGGCTACACCTTC
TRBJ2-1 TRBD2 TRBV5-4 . CASSRVSGSGNNEQFF TGTGCCAGCAGCCGGGTAAGCGGGAGTGGGAACAATGAGCAGTTCTTC
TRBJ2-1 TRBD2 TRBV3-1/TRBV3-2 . CASSRGLAGGSEQFF TGTGCCAGCAGCCGGGGACTAGCGGGAGGATCTGAGCAGTTCTTC